These 32 T cell receptor beta chains share one sample of origin, sequenced in a study of cytomegalovirus exposure and HLA in healthy donors. Assay: immunoSEQ multiplex PCR; the TCRdb copy retains only in-frame clones and omits some. The sample lists over 110,000 clones; about 88% were seen once. The sequenced sample consisted of PBMCs. The receptors come from a man between 18 and 29 years old in good health and CMV-seropositive.

V usage is TRBV5-4 and J usage is TRBJ2-1, with 8 nucleotides matching TRBD2. The ends lost 0 bases at V and 12 bases at J; junction bases unmatched: 5. From germline, CDR1 is SGHNT and CDR2 YYREEE (reference sequence). The CDR3 loop spans 13 amino acids. The CDR3 coding sequence is TGTGCCAGCAGCTTGGATAGCGGGGAGGCGCAGTTCTTC. It is translated as CASSLDSGEAQFF.

The V and J genes are TRBV29-1 and TRBJ2-2; TRBD1 matches 9 bases. Germline CDR1 and CDR2: SQVTM and ANQGSEA. V dropped 6 bases and J dropped 3; count of bases not matched to a gene: 5. The CDR3 loop spans 14 amino acids. This chain's CDR3 is CSVPDRGDTGELFF. The CDR3 nucleotides read TGCAGCGTCCCGGACAGGGGTGACACCGGGGAGCTGTTTTTT.

The chain carries TRBV7-6 and TRBJ1-4, with a tentative D call TRBD1 (6 bases). Trimming shortened V by 5 bases and J by 2 bases, and 21 bases separated the two germline ends. This CDR3 comprises 18 residues. Germline CDR1 SGHVS, CDR2 FNYEAQ. The CDR3 DNA is TGTGCCAGCAGCCCTCAGGGGCTGAGGGACCCGACTAATGAAAAACTGTTTTTT. It yields the protein CASSPQGLRDPTNEKLFF.

The chain combines TRBV5-1 with TRBJ1-1, with TRBD1 identical over 9 bases. The CDR3 extends over 13 amino acids. Germline V gene lookup returns CDR1 SGHRS and CDR2 YFSETQ. V trimming: 4 bases; J trimming: 5 bases; junction bases outside the gene matches: 3. Here the CDR3 reads CASSADRGTEAFF. CDR3 in DNA: TGCGCCAGCAGCGCGGACAGGGGTACTGAAGCTTTCTTT.

The CDR3 bases are TGTGCCAGCAGTTCTCGGACAGGAACAGATACGCAGTATTTT. This gives the protein CASSSRTGTDTQYF. The chain combines TRBV6-5 with TRBJ2-3, with 7 bases matching TRBD1. With 4 bases clipped from V and 3 bases from J, the junction kept 4 bases outside the gene matches. Looked up from germline, CDR1 is MNHEY and CDR2 is SVGAGI. The CDR3 is 14 residues long.

Here the CDR3 reads CASSWDRGDTEAFF. The CDR3, as DNA: TGCGCCAGCAGCTGGGACAGGGGGGACACTGAAGCTTTCTTT. This chain connects TRBV5-1 to TRBJ1-1, with 11 bases lining up with TRBD1. The length of the CDR3 is 14 residues. Unmatched junction bases numbered 1, after V lost 3 bases and J lost 3 bases. In germline, CDR1 is SGHRS, CDR2 YFSETQ.

This clone was picked up one time. This chain uses TRBV30 with TRBJ1-2, with 7 bases identical to TRBD1. J gave up 5 bases and V 4 bases, and 10 bases lay outside the gene matches. The CDR3 extends over 14 amino acids. CDR1 and CDR2 (germline): GTSNPN, SVGIG (reference sequence). The CDR3 bases are TGTGCCTGGAAGGCTTGGGGCAGGGGGTATGGCTACACCTTC. Protein: CAWKAWGRGYGYTF.

The V and J genes are TRBV5-4 and TRBJ1-4, with 8 bases identical to TRBD1. There are 14 residues in the CDR3. V gave up 4 bases and J gave up 8 bases; unmatched junction bases: 7. Per germline, CDR1 SGHNT and CDR2 YYREEE (reference sequence). CDR3 region: CASSPGQGGEKLFF. Written as DNA, the CDR3 is TGTGCCAGCAGCCCCGGACAGGGAGGAGAAAAACTGTTTTTT.

The V call is TRBV5-1, the J call TRBJ2-1, with a weak D call TRBD1 (5 bases). Between the trimmed V and J ends, which lost 4 bases and 9 bases, there was a span of 14 bases. The V gene's germline CDR1 is SGHRS and CDR2 YFSETQ. The CDR3 has 13 amino acids. This CDR3 is CASSLGRHGEQFF. In DNA form, the CDR3 reads TGCGCCAGCAGCCTGGGGCGGCATGGTGAGCAGTTCTTC.

The chain links TRBV14 to TRBJ1-1; D gene unclear. The CDR3 length is 14 residues. V was clipped by 4 bases and J by 1 base, with 10 bases between them. Germline V CDR1 and CDR2: SGHDN, FVKESK. CDR3 in DNA: TGTGCCAGCAGCCGTCGCGGAGCGAACACTGAAGCTTTCTTT. It specifies CASSRRGANTEAFF.

This rearrangement joins TRBV5-8 to TRBJ2-7, with D perhaps TRBD2 (6 bases). Germline lookup yields CDR1 SGHTS and CDR2 YDEGEE. V was cut by 4 bases and J by 0 bases, with 11 bases left in between. This CDR3 comprises 14 residues. The CDR3 sequence: CASSPGGNSYEQYF. The CDR3 DNA follows: TGTGCCAGCAGCCCTGGCGGGAACTCCTACGAGCAGTACTTC.

This clone was picked up one time. The chain uses TRBV7-3 and TRBJ1-1, with no clear D. The V gene's germline CDR1 is SGHTA and CDR2 FQGTGA. Trimming took off 0 bases at V and 3 bases at J, with 8 bases between the two ends. The length of the CDR3 is 14 residues. The CDR3 DNA reads as TGTGCCAGCAGCTTAACGGTGGAGGACACTGAAGCTTTCTTT. Translating gives CASSLTVEDTEAFF.

Here the CDR3 DNA reads TGTGCCAGCAGCCCCCTAGACCGGACAGCAAACACTGAAGCTTTCTTT. This gives the protein CASSPLDRTANTEAFF. The chain carries TRBV14 and TRBJ1-1; weak D call: TRBD1 (6 bases). The CDR3 spans 16 residues. The V end lost 4 bases, the J end lost 2 bases, and 17 bases lay between the germline ends. Germline lookup yields CDR1 SGHDN and CDR2 FVKESK.

V and J are TRBV5-1 and TRBJ1-1; D gene unclear. The length of the CDR3 is 13 residues. Germline lookup yields CDR1 SGHRS and CDR2 YFSETQ. The V gene lost 2 bases and the J gene lost 0 bases, with 5 bases spanning the gap. This chain's CDR3 is CASSFILNTEAFF. For the CDR3, the DNA is TGCGCCAGCAGCTTTATCCTGAACACTGAAGCTTTCTTT.

V is TRBV5-4 and J is TRBJ2-7; TRBD2 is a possible D gene (7 bases). V lost 3 bases and J 6 bases, leaving 19 bases between the germline ends. Germline values: CDR1 SGHNT, CDR2 YYREEE (reference sequence). The CDR3 runs 15 residues. The CDR3 DNA reads TGTGCCAGCAGCTGGGGAGGGACATCGGCGATCGAGCAGTACTTC. It yields the protein CASSWGGTSAIEQYF.

The chain uses TRBV30 and TRBJ1-1; D remains unclear. The CDR3 is made up of 12 amino acids. Germline V CDR1 and CDR2: GTSNPN, SVGIG (reference sequence). The V end lost 6 bases, the J end lost 4 bases, and 12 bases lay between the germline ends. As DNA, the CDR3 is TGTGCCTGCCGGGAAGGGTCCACTGAAGCTTTCTTT. The encoded protein is CACREGSTEAFF.

This chain connects TRBV5-8 to TRBJ1-2; D not certain. Germline CDR1 reads SGHTS; CDR2 reads YDEGEE. The CDR3 totals 16 residues. Deletions cut 4 bases from V and 0 bases from J, with 16 bases between. CDR3 in DNA: TGTGCCAGCAGCCCGATCGGTGGCAGGACTAACTATGGCTACACCTTC. Protein product: CASSPIGGRTNYGYTF.

The CDR3 DNA reads TGTGCCAGCAGTGAGAGCGGGAGCCGAGAGACCCAGTACTTC. It encodes CASSESGSRETQYF. The V call is TRBV6-5, the J call TRBJ2-5; 8 bases align to TRBD2. This CDR3 has 14 residues. Trimming cost V 5 bases and J 4 bases; bases outside gene matches: 6. Per the germline V gene, CDR1 is MNHEY and CDR2 is SVGAGI.

The V call is TRBV6-5, the J call TRBJ2-7, with D possibly being TRBD2 (6 bases). The length of the CDR3 is 14 residues. Trimming left V 5 bases short and J 3 bases short, with 14 bases between. From germline, CDR1 is MNHEY and CDR2 SVGAGI. This chain's CDR3 is CASSHPGEIYEQYF. The CDR3 nucleotides read TGTGCCAGCAGTCACCCGGGGGAGATCTACGAGCAGTACTTC.

V gene TRBV30 combines with J gene TRBJ2-6, with a possible D match to TRBD1 (5 bases). Looked up from germline, CDR1 is GTSNPN and CDR2 is SVGIG (reference sequence). V was trimmed by 4 bases and J by 0 bases, leaving 10 bases between them. There are 15 residues in the CDR3. Written as DNA, the CDR3 is TGTGCCTGGATGACAGCGAGCTCTGGGGCCAACGTCCTGACTTTC. It yields the protein CAWMTASSGANVLTF.

The chain uses TRBV5-1 and TRBJ2-5, with 10 bases that match TRBD2. This CDR3 has 14 amino acids. J lost 3 bases, V lost 4 bases, and 3 bases had no gene match. Germline CDR1 and CDR2: SGHRS and YFSETQ. CDR3 amino acids: CASSVGTSEETQYF. CDR3 nucleotides: TGCGCCAGCAGCGTCGGGACTAGCGAAGAGACCCAGTACTTC.

J is TRBJ2-1 and V is TRBV7-3; TRBD2 agrees at 11 bases. Unmatched junction bases numbered 8, after V lost 1 base and J lost 9 bases. CDR1 and CDR2 from the germline V gene are SGHTA and FQGTGA. This CDR3 spans 16 amino acids. The DNA for the CDR3 is TGTGCCAGCAGCTTAAGTACTAGCGGGAGAGCGGCTGAGCAGTTCTTC. It is translated as CASSLSTSGRAAEQFF.

V is TRBV19 and J is TRBJ2-5; D unresolved. Germline CDR1 and CDR2: LNHDA and SQIVND (reference sequence). CDR3 size: 14 residues. Between the trimmed V and J ends, which lost 5 bases and 4 bases, there was a span of 14 bases. In DNA form, the CDR3 reads TGTGCCAGTAGTCCAACGTTCTCGGGAGAGACCCAGTACTTC. This codes for CASSPTFSGETQYF.

This clone has more than one count but fewer than ten. Different DNA sequences within this sample yield the same CDR3. V and J are TRBV6-5 and TRBJ1-2; 7 positions match TRBD1. The V and J ends lost 6 bases and 4 bases, in that order; junction bases with no gene match: 2. Germline assignment: CDR1 MNHEY and CDR2 SVGAGI. This CDR3 has 12 residues. This CDR3 is CASRTGSYGYTF. In DNA, the CDR3 is TGTGCCAGCAGGACAGGGTCCTATGGCTACACCTTC.

The gene calls are TRBV5-6 and TRBJ1-1, with 7 positions matching TRBD1. Germline-derived CDR1 and CDR2 are SGHDT and YYEEEE. The junction had 6 bases not matched to a gene; V was cut back by 4 bases and J by 3 bases. This CDR3 is 14 amino acids long. CDR3 DNA sequence: TGTGCCAGCAGCCTAGGGGGCTGGCACACTGAAGCTTTCTTT. Translation gives CASSLGGWHTEAFF.

The V gene is TRBV11-2, the J gene TRBJ2-7, with D maybe TRBD1 (6 bases). The CDR3 has 14 amino acids. Trimming left V 0 bases short and J 5 bases short, with 11 bases between. CDR1 and CDR2 (germline): SGHAT, FQNNGV. CDR3 coding DNA: TGTGCCAGCAGCTTAGACAGGGGAGCGGACGAGCAGTACTTC. Its translation is CASSLDRGADEQYF.

This chain uses TRBV5-1 with TRBJ2-7; TRBD1 might be the D (5 bases). Germline CDR1 is SGHRS and CDR2 is YFSETQ. Trimming removed 0 bases at V and 1 base at J, with 8 bases between. The length of the CDR3 is 14 residues. This CDR3 is CASSLEQESYEQYF. CDR3 bases: TGCGCCAGCAGCTTGGAACAGGAATCCTACGAGCAGTACTTC.

The chain couples TRBV5-7 to TRBJ1-6; D is undetermined. TRBV5-7 carries the ORF label, with uncertain function. This CDR3 is built from 17 residues. The V end lost 0 bases, the J end lost 0 bases, and 10 bases lay between the germline ends. The CDR3, as DNA: TGTGCCAGCAGCTTGGGAGGGTTGAGCTCCTATAATTCACCCCTCCACTTT. Translating gives CASSLGGLSSYNSPLHF.

This chain links TRBV5-6 with TRBJ1-2, with 10 bases fitting TRBD1. Germline CDR1 is SGHDT and CDR2 is YYEEEE. The CDR3 is 14 residues long. V gave up 4 bases and J gave up 4 bases; unmatched junction bases: 4. The CDR3: CASSPTGGAYGYTF. In DNA, the CDR3 is TGTGCCAGCAGCCCGACAGGGGGCGCCTATGGCTACACCTTC. Supplemented by reference TRBV5-6 and TRBJ1-2, the full variable domain reads DAGVTQSPTHLIKTRGQQVTLRCSPKSGHDTVSWYQQALGQGPQFIFQYYEEEERQRGNFPDRFSGHQFPNYSSELNVNALLLGDSALYLCASSPTGGAYGYTFGSGTRLTVV.

The chain recombines TRBV7-9 with TRBJ2-2, with TRBD2 as a possible D gene (5 bases). Between the trimmed V and J ends, which lost 1 base and 7 bases, there was a span of 22 bases. Germline CDR1 SEHNR, CDR2 FQNEAQ (reference sequence). The CDR3 covers 18 residues. The CDR3 coding sequence is TGTGCCAGCAGCTTAGGCCTGTGGGCAGGCCCCCGGGACGGGGAGCTGTTTTTT. Translating gives CASSLGLWAGPRDGELFF.

The rearrangement joins TRBV6-1 to TRBJ1-3; D is perhaps TRBD1 (6 bases). Per the germline V gene, CDR1 is MNHNS and CDR2 is SASEGT. The CDR3 totals 15 residues. The ends were cut back, 4 bases at V and 3 bases at J, with 13 bases in the middle. The CDR3 DNA reads TGTGCCAGCAGTGTGGGCAGGGGTGGTGGAAACACCATATATTTT. It codes for CASSVGRGGGNTIYF.

The chain couples TRBV7-9 to TRBJ1-6; 11 bases align to TRBD1. Looked up from germline, CDR1 is SEHNR and CDR2 is FQNEAQ (reference sequence). The CDR3 contains 17 residues. With 4 bases clipped from V and 5 bases from J, the junction kept 7 bases outside the gene matches. This CDR3 reads CASSYRDRGGNNSPLHF. Written as DNA, the CDR3 is TGTGCCAGCAGCTACCGGGACAGGGGGGGAAATAATTCACCCCTCCACTTT.